A selection of T cell receptor beta chains follows, all from one sample in a study of molecular identifiers for immune sequencing clone quantification. TCRdb recomputed calls from the PCR reads with MiXCR, one row per CDR3 protein. The sample records approximately 500,000 distinct CDR3 sequences, around 21% being singletons. Sequencing was done on a sample of naive CD8+ T cells from blood, with Jurkat cell RNA spiked in. These TCRs come from a human donor in good health. Some libraries in this study had Jurkat cell RNA spiked in. Both conserved end residues are part of each CDR3. The order of the fields is clone size, V gene, J gene, D gene, CDR3 protein, CDR3 DNA. A D gene is named only where the DNA matches it firmly. Size values are once, few and many counts, or a class for expanded clones, and some rows have none.

clone_size: few
v_call: TRBV11-2
j_call: TRBJ2-7
d_call: NA
cdr3_aa: CASGHLALISYEQYF
cdr3_nt: TGTGCCAGCGGCCACCTAGCGCTCATCTCCTACGAGCAGTACTTC

clone_size: many
v_call: TRBV18
j_call: TRBJ2-5
d_call: NA
cdr3_aa: CASSASPNDQETQYF
cdr3_nt: TGTGCCAGCTCCGCCAGTCCGAATGACCAAGAGACCCAGTACTTC

clone_size: NA
v_call: TRBV6-5
j_call: TRBJ1-1
d_call: NA
cdr3_aa: CASSYGQLMNTEAFF
cdr3_nt: TGTGCCAGCAGTTACGGACAGCTTATGAACACTGAAGCTTTCTTT

clone_size: NA
v_call: TRBV24-1
j_call: TRBJ2-7
d_call: TRBD2
cdr3_aa: CATSDLRSGGIAYEQYF
cdr3_nt: TGTGCCACCAGTGATTTGAGGAGCGGGGGAATAGCCTACGAGCAGTACTTC

clone_size: many
v_call: TRBV7-2
j_call: TRBJ2-1
d_call: TRBD2
cdr3_aa: CASQTKLAGGNEQFF
cdr3_nt: TGTGCCAGCCAGACCAAACTAGCGGGGGGCAATGAGCAGTTCTTC

clone_size: NA
v_call: TRBV20-1
j_call: TRBJ2-3
d_call: TRBD2
cdr3_aa: CSARAWASGSGADTQYF
cdr3_nt: TGCAGTGCTAGAGCGTGGGCTAGCGGGAGTGGTGCAGATACGCAGTATTTT

clone_size: many
v_call: TRBV29-1
j_call: TRBJ2-3
d_call: NA
cdr3_aa: CSVELSNGDTQYF
cdr3_nt: TGCAGCGTTGAATTATCGAACGGGGATACGCAGTATTTT

clone_size: NA
v_call: TRBV11-2
j_call: TRBJ2-2
d_call: TRBD1
cdr3_aa: CAGSFRTGGLTGELFF
cdr3_nt: TGTGCCGGCAGCTTTCGGACAGGGGGCCTGACCGGGGAGCTGTTTTTT

clone_size: many
v_call: TRBV20-1
j_call: TRBJ2-7
d_call: TRBD2
cdr3_aa: CSARMAAGHYEQYF
cdr3_nt: TGCAGTGCTAGAATGGCAGCGGGGCACTACGAGCAGTACTTC

clone_size: NA
v_call: TRBV29-1
j_call: TRBJ1-2
d_call: NA
cdr3_aa: CSVAGIYGYTF
cdr3_nt: TGCAGCGTTGCCGGGATCTATGGCTACACCTTC

clone_size: NA
v_call: TRBV4-2
j_call: TRBJ1-1
d_call: TRBD1
cdr3_aa: CASSAQQGAETEAFF
cdr3_nt: TGTGCCAGCAGCGCTCAACAGGGGGCCGAGACTGAAGCTTTCTTT

clone_size: many
v_call: TRBV12-5
j_call: TRBJ1-1
d_call: NA
cdr3_aa: CASGAGMNTEAFF
cdr3_nt: TGTGCTAGTGGGGCAGGGATGAACACTGAAGCTTTCTTT

clone_size: NA
v_call: TRBV4-1
j_call: TRBJ2-7
d_call: NA
cdr3_aa: CASSQGTDRAPYEQYF
cdr3_nt: TGCGCCAGCAGCCAAGGGACGGATAGAGCCCCCTACGAGCAGTACTTC

clone_size: many
v_call: TRBV5-1
j_call: TRBJ2-5
d_call: NA
cdr3_aa: CASSLVLGFCETQYF
cdr3_nt: TGCGCCAGCAGCTTGGTTTTGGGTTTCTGTGAGACCCAGTACTTC

clone_size: few
v_call: TRBV12-3/TRBV12-4
j_call: TRBJ1-2
d_call: NA
cdr3_aa: CASSSGVIVDYGYTF
cdr3_nt: TGTGCCAGCAGCTCAGGGGTTATCGTAGACTATGGCTACACCTTC

clone_size: many
v_call: TRBV24-1
j_call: TRBJ2-1
d_call: NA
cdr3_aa: CATGRGNDEQFF
cdr3_nt: TGTGCCACGGGGAGGGGGAACGATGAGCAGTTCTTC

clone_size: few
v_call: TRBV27
j_call: TRBJ2-3
d_call: NA
cdr3_aa: CASSLDTTSTDTQYF
cdr3_nt: TGTGCCAGCAGTTTAGATACGACTAGCACAGATACGCAGTATTTT

clone_size: NA
v_call: TRBV9
j_call: TRBJ1-1
d_call: NA
cdr3_aa: CASSVVGESEAFF
cdr3_nt: TGTGCCAGCAGCGTAGTTGGGGAATCTGAAGCTTTCTTT

clone_size: NA
v_call: TRBV3-1
j_call: TRBJ2-5
d_call: TRBD1
cdr3_aa: CASSQVTGGEETQYF
cdr3_nt: TGTGCCAGCAGCCAAGTGACAGGGGGCGAAGAGACCCAGTACTTC

clone_size: few
v_call: TRBV9
j_call: TRBJ2-2
d_call: NA
cdr3_aa: CASSVGPNTGELFF
cdr3_nt: TGTGCCAGCAGCGTAGGTCCCAACACCGGGGAGCTGTTTTTT

clone_size: few
v_call: TRBV27
j_call: TRBJ2-7
d_call: TRBD2
cdr3_aa: CASRVVSGGYEQYF
cdr3_nt: TGTGCCAGCAGAGTTGTTAGCGGGGGCTACGAGCAGTACTTC

clone_size: NA
v_call: TRBV19
j_call: TRBJ2-3
d_call: NA
cdr3_aa: CASSIVKRDTQYF
cdr3_nt: TGTGCCAGTAGTATAGTCAAGCGGGATACGCAGTATTTT

clone_size: NA
v_call: TRBV27
j_call: TRBJ1-1
d_call: TRBD1
cdr3_aa: CASSLKQGWTEAFF
cdr3_nt: TGTGCCAGCAGTTTAAAACAGGGGTGGACTGAAGCTTTCTTT

clone_size: NA
v_call: TRBV29-1
j_call: TRBJ2-1
d_call: NA
cdr3_aa: CSVPTDTHNEQFF
cdr3_nt: TGCAGCGTGCCAACGGATACCCACAATGAGCAGTTCTTC

clone_size: many
v_call: TRBV27
j_call: TRBJ2-6
d_call: NA
cdr3_aa: CASSLLGFSGANVLTF
cdr3_nt: TGTGCCAGCAGTTTATTGGGGTTCTCTGGGGCCAACGTCCTGACTTTC

clone_size: few
v_call: TRBV11-2
j_call: TRBJ2-5
d_call: TRBD1
cdr3_aa: CASSLGGARQGETQYF
cdr3_nt: TGTGCCAGCAGCTTAGGTGGGGCCCGACAGGGTGAGACCCAGTACTTC

clone_size: many
v_call: TRBV28
j_call: TRBJ2-5
d_call: NA
cdr3_aa: CASSRRQPVAETQYF
cdr3_nt: TGTGCCAGCAGCCGCCGCCAGCCAGTAGCGGAGACCCAGTACTTC

clone_size: NA
v_call: TRBV3-1
j_call: TRBJ2-2
d_call: NA
cdr3_aa: CASSQGSGLCTGELFF
cdr3_nt: TGTGCCAGCAGCCAAGGGTCGGGGCTCTGCACCGGGGAGCTGTTTTTT

clone_size: NA
v_call: TRBV27
j_call: TRBJ2-5
d_call: NA
cdr3_aa: CASSTSQGNQETQYF
cdr3_nt: TGTGCCAGCAGTACCTCACAGGGCAACCAAGAGACCCAGTACTTC

clone_size: NA
v_call: TRBV6-5
j_call: TRBJ2-3
d_call: NA
cdr3_aa: CVSSYLHTDTQYF
cdr3_nt: TGTGTCAGCAGTTACCTACACACAGATACGCAGTATTTT

clone_size: many
v_call: TRBV9
j_call: TRBJ2-2
d_call: NA
cdr3_aa: CASSVVETGELFF
cdr3_nt: TGTGCCAGCAGCGTAGTTGAGACCGGGGAGCTGTTTTTT

clone_size: few
v_call: TRBV3-1
j_call: TRBJ1-1
d_call: NA
cdr3_aa: CASSHARGLSTEAFF
cdr3_nt: TGTGCCAGCAGCCACGCTAGGGGGTTGAGCACTGAAGCTTTCTTT

clone_size: many
v_call: TRBV29-1
j_call: TRBJ2-1
d_call: TRBD1
cdr3_aa: CSVIPRGNDEQFF
cdr3_nt: TGCAGCGTTATCCCCAGGGGGAACGATGAGCAGTTCTTC

clone_size: many
v_call: TRBV7-2
j_call: TRBJ2-7
d_call: NA
cdr3_aa: CASRPTENSYEQYF
cdr3_nt: TGTGCCAGCAGACCGACAGAGAACAGCTACGAGCAGTACTTC

clone_size: NA
v_call: TRBV6-5
j_call: TRBJ2-7
d_call: NA
cdr3_aa: CASSYAEMEQYF
cdr3_nt: TGTGCCAGCAGTTACGCAGAGATGGAGCAGTACTTC

clone_size: many
v_call: TRBV20-1
j_call: TRBJ2-3
d_call: NA
cdr3_aa: CSARDFRGRLDTQYF
cdr3_nt: TGCAGTGCTAGAGATTTCCGGGGGCGCTTAGATACGCAGTATTTT

clone_size: few
v_call: TRBV28
j_call: TRBJ2-5
d_call: NA
cdr3_aa: CASSAGTRRGGETQYF
cdr3_nt: TGTGCCAGCAGTGCGGGGACACGGAGGGGGGGAGAGACCCAGTACTTC

clone_size: many
v_call: TRBV6-5
j_call: TRBJ2-7
d_call: NA
cdr3_aa: CASSYRLTNTRSYEQYF
cdr3_nt: TGTGCCAGCAGTTACCGGCTTACGAACACCCGCTCCTACGAGCAGTACTTC

clone_size: many
v_call: TRBV7-2
j_call: TRBJ1-1
d_call: NA
cdr3_aa: CASSSSRLMNTEAFF
cdr3_nt: NA

clone_size: few
v_call: TRBV7-9
j_call: TRBJ2-6
d_call: TRBD1
cdr3_aa: CASSSTSLGQGASSGANVLTF
cdr3_nt: TGTGCCAGCAGCTCAACCTCCCTAGGACAGGGGGCATCCTCTGGGGCCAACGTCCTGACTTTC